Listed below are T cell receptor beta chains from one sample, sequenced in a study of early T cells in non-severe SARS-CoV-2 infection. TCRdb recomputed calls from the 5' RACE reads with MiXCR, one row per CDR3 protein. The table records over 50,000 distinct CDR3 sequences, 10% to 15% of them present only once. The source material was whole blood. Source of these receptors: an adult who was a healthcare worker with PCR-confirmed SARS-CoV-2 infection or an uninfected control (not recorded which). CDR3s include the opening cysteine and the closing phenylalanine or tryptophan.

V gene: TRBV9
J gene: TRBJ2-1
CDR3 protein: CASSVRAENNEQFF

V gene: TRBV7-9
J gene: TRBJ2-3
CDR3 protein: CASSQTSGGSKDTQYF

V gene: TRBV18
J gene: TRBJ2-3
CDR3 protein: CASSPKRTDTQYF

V gene: TRBV24-1
J gene: TRBJ2-2
CDR3 protein: CATSDLWGETNTGELFF

V gene: TRBV11-1
J gene: TRBJ2-7
CDR3 protein: CASSPQGTEQYF

V gene: TRBV13
J gene: TRBJ2-1
CDR3 protein: CASSLAGGPSDEQFF

V gene: TRBV12-3/TRBV12-4
J gene: TRBJ2-1
CDR3 protein: CASREDVYNEQFF

V gene: TRBV5-5
J gene: TRBJ2-2
CDR3 protein: CASSRDSLGTGELFF

V gene: TRBV20-1
J gene: TRBJ1-6
CDR3 protein: CSPVDRGYNSPLHF

V gene: TRBV7-6
J gene: TRBJ2-7
CDR3 protein: CASSLGTAYEQYF

V gene: TRBV7-9
J gene: TRBJ1-1
CDR3 protein: CASSPEVGVDSEAFF

V gene: TRBV20-1
J gene: TRBJ1-1
CDR3 protein: CSAALPGGFLSSEAFF

V gene: TRBV7-9
J gene: TRBJ2-7
CDR3 protein: CASSPWDATRQYF

V gene: TRBV28
J gene: TRBJ2-2
CDR3 protein: CASSLSRGETGELFF

V gene: TRBV28
J gene: TRBJ1-5
CDR3 protein: CAGGGGLSNQPQHF

V gene: TRBV7-9
J gene: TRBJ2-7
CDR3 protein: CASSSLGTRVEQYF

V gene: TRBV29-1
J gene: TRBJ2-1
CDR3 protein: CSVERTHNEQFF

V gene: TRBV5-6
J gene: TRBJ1-1
CDR3 protein: CASSLDWGTEAFF

V gene: TRBV7-3
J gene: TRBJ2-3
CDR3 protein: CASAKGGGTDTQYF

V gene: TRBV7-9
J gene: TRBJ1-1
CDR3 protein: CASSLVWTGHRVLNTEAFF

V gene: TRBV12-3/TRBV12-4
J gene: TRBJ2-7
CDR3 protein: CASSIGLAGVYEQYF

V gene: TRBV20-1
J gene: TRBJ2-7
CDR3 protein: CSARGDSGYEQYF

V gene: TRBV19
J gene: TRBJ2-5
CDR3 protein: CASSIGGYGGIQETQYF

V gene: TRBV4-1
J gene: TRBJ1-2
CDR3 protein: CASSQARGGSYGYTF

V gene: TRBV19
J gene: TRBJ1-5
CDR3 protein: CASSPRWQTNQPQHF

V gene: TRBV12-3/TRBV12-4
J gene: TRBJ1-1
CDR3 protein: CASSRGQGLNTEAFF

V gene: TRBV7-9
J gene: TRBJ2-2
CDR3 protein: CASSRLAVYTGELFF

V gene: TRBV20-1
J gene: TRBJ2-7
CDR3 protein: CSAPVGPYEQYF

V gene: TRBV19
J gene: TRBJ1-2
CDR3 protein: CASSLTDRVRYGYTF

V gene: TRBV7-6
J gene: TRBJ2-3
CDR3 protein: CASSTTRRESTDTQYF

V gene: TRBV27
J gene: TRBJ2-3
CDR3 protein: CASSLSRGHTDTQYF

V gene: TRBV11-2
J gene: TRBJ2-2
CDR3 protein: CASSVLGLAGIQNTGELFF

V gene: TRBV20-1
J gene: TRBJ2-1
CDR3 protein: CSAQAGGTNEQFF

V gene: TRBV27
J gene: TRBJ2-2
CDR3 protein: CASSPPYTGELFF

V gene: TRBV5-6
J gene: TRBJ2-6
CDR3 protein: CASSSGHTSGANVLTF

V gene: TRBV20-1
J gene: TRBJ2-4
CDR3 protein: CSAKDRGKNIQYF

V gene: TRBV9
J gene: TRBJ2-5
CDR3 protein: CASSVASPVPGLVYQTQYF

V gene: TRBV5-5
J gene: TRBJ1-3
CDR3 protein: CASSLSGVGNTIYF

V gene: TRBV20-1
J gene: TRBJ2-5
CDR3 protein: CSAPVGQTQYF

V gene: TRBV10-3
J gene: TRBJ2-3
CDR3 protein: CAISESPGGITDTQYF

V gene: TRBV5-1
J gene: TRBJ2-5
CDR3 protein: CASSLEGGETQYF

V gene: TRBV20-1
J gene: TRBJ2-3
CDR3 protein: CSARGLDTQYF

V gene: TRBV11-2
J gene: TRBJ1-5
CDR3 protein: CASSFQVSWPQHF

V gene: TRBV5-1
J gene: TRBJ2-7
CDR3 protein: CASSLQLAGTYEQYF

V gene: TRBV29-1
J gene: TRBJ1-1
CDR3 protein: CSVEGRAGSAFF

V gene: TRBV12-3/TRBV12-4
J gene: TRBJ2-4
CDR3 protein: CASSFSSGGGPGNIQYF

V gene: TRBV21-1
J gene: TRBJ2-2
CDR3 protein: CASSKKLPGELFF